These 25 T cell receptor beta chains share one sample of origin, sequenced in a study of T cells in localized non-small cell lung cancer. Libraries were prepared by immunoSEQ multiplex PCR; TCRdb keeps only in-frame clonotypes and omits some of them. The repertoire holds roughly 40,000 clones, with approximately 86% as singletons. The sample consisted of peripheral blood, taken before any cancer treatment. All receptors come from a man aged 18 to 50 with stage I lung adenocarcinoma.

This sequence joins TRBV2 and TRBJ1-1; 10 bases are shared with TRBD1. V shed 11 bases, J shed 0 bases, and the junction held 9 bases outside the gene matches. CDR1 SNHLY and CDR2 FYNNEI come from the germline V gene. The CDR3 contains 15 residues. CDR3 nucleotides: TGTGCCTCAGTCGGGACAGGGGTAATGAACACTGAAGCTTTCTTT. This gives the protein CASVGTGVMNTEAFF.

The chain carries TRBV18 and TRBJ1-1; D gene unclear. Trimming took off 1 base at V and 0 bases at J, with 6 bases between the two ends. CDR3 size: 14 residues. CDR1 and CDR2 from the germline V gene are KGHSH and LQKENI. CDR3 bases: TGTGCCAGCTCACCACAGGAAGTGAACACTGAAGCTTTCTTT. Translated, it gives CASSPQEVNTEAFF. Drawing the rest from reference TRBV18 and TRBJ1-1, the complete variable domain is NAGVMQNPRHLVRRRGQEARLRCSPMKGHSHVYWYRQLPEEGLKFMVYLQKENIIDESGMPKERFSAEFPKEGPSILRIQQVVRGDSAAYFCASSPQEVNTEAFFGQGTRLTVV.

The rearrangement uses TRBV12-5 and TRBJ2-3; perhaps TRBD2 as D (6 bases). The CDR3 has 15 amino acids. Germline V gene lookup returns CDR1 LGHNT and CDR2 FRNRAP. V lost 6 bases and J 0 bases, leaving 13 bases between the germline ends. CDR3 amino acids: CASGPGTFSTDTQYF. CDR3 DNA: TGTGCTAGTGGCCCCGGGACTTTTAGCACAGATACGCAGTATTTT.

CDR3 sequence: CASSLIVRGTNEKLFF. For the CDR3, the DNA is TGTGCCAGCAGCTTAATCGTGCGGGGGACTAATGAAAAACTGTTTTTT. This chain connects TRBV7-3 to TRBJ1-4; a possible D gene is TRBD1 (5 bases). The germline V and J ends were trimmed by 1 base and 2 bases, with 11 bases remaining between them. The CDR3 is 16 residues long. CDR1 and CDR2 (germline): SGHTA, FQGTGA.

This sequence joins TRBV19 and TRBJ1-6, with D perhaps matching TRBD1 (6 bases). V dropped 6 bases and J dropped 4 bases, with 16 bases sitting between them. This CDR3 contains 16 residues. The germline CDR1 and CDR2 sequences are LNHDA and SQIVND (reference sequence). The CDR3 loop reads CASSRGGHGYNSPLHF. As DNA, the CDR3 is TGTGCCAGTAGCCGGGGGGGCCACGGATATAATTCACCCCTCCACTTT. The entire variable domain, with the rest obtained from reference TRBV19 and TRBJ1-6, is as follows: DGGITQSPKYLFRKEGQNVTLSCEQNLNHDAMYWYRQDPGQGLRLIYYSQIVNDFQKGDIAEGYSVSREKKESFPLTVTSAQKNPTAFYLCASSRGGHGYNSPLHFGNGTRLTVT.

This rearrangement joins TRBV6-5 to TRBJ1-1; unclear D gene. The CDR3 runs 14 residues. In germline, CDR1 is MNHEY, CDR2 SVGAGI. V lost 1 base, J lost 5 bases, and 11 bases lay in between. In DNA form, the CDR3 reads TGTGCCAGCAGTTACTTCAAAGGGAGAACTGAAGCTTTCTTT. It encodes CASSYFKGRTEAFF.

The V call is TRBV27, the J call TRBJ1-2; 9 nucleotides match TRBD1. With V trimmed by 0 bases and J by 8 bases, 10 bases remained unmatched. This CDR3 contains 16 residues. Germline V gives CDR1 MNHEY, CDR2 SMNVEV (reference sequence). The CDR3 sequence: CASSLSPRGQGKGYTF. CDR3 coding DNA: TGTGCCAGCAGTTTATCTCCCCGGGGACAGGGTAAAGGCTACACCTTC.

This chain uses TRBV13 with TRBJ2-7; TRBD1 aligns across 9 bases. The germline CDR1 and CDR2 sequences are PRHDT and FYEKMQ (reference sequence). The CDR3 loop spans 15 amino acids. V was clipped by 5 bases and J by 3 bases; unmatched bases: 8. The CDR3 DNA sequence: TGTGCCAGCAGCCCCTGGGACAGGGCGAACTACGAGCAGTACTTC. Encoded protein: CASSPWDRANYEQYF.

The chain joins TRBV19 to TRBJ1-2; TRBD1 matches at 9 bases. CDR3 length: 15 amino acids. The germline gives CDR1 LNHDA, CDR2 SQIVND (reference sequence). After removal of 6 bases from V and 5 bases from J, the junction contained 10 bases not matched to a gene. The CDR3, as DNA: TGTGCCAGTAGCGCCGGGACAGGGCCCTGGTATGGCTACACCTTC. It is translated as CASSAGTGPWYGYTF.

The chain uses TRBV25-1 and TRBJ1-4, with TRBD1 as a possible D gene (5 bases). Germline lookup yields CDR1 MGHDK and CDR2 SYGVNS. This CDR3 has 15 residues. The V and J ends lost 1 base and 8 bases respectively, with 14 bases between them. The CDR3, as DNA: TGTGCCAGCAGTGAATGGGGGTCGGGGAGGGAAAAACTGTTTTTT. Amino acid sequence: CASSEWGSGREKLFF.

This chain joins TRBV6-5 and TRBJ1-1; D call uncertain. Germline CDR1 MNHEY, CDR2 SVGAGI. The CDR3 totals 13 residues. Trimming removed 8 bases at V and 1 base at J, with 11 bases between. As DNA, the CDR3 is TGTGCCAGCTCTAGACAAAGGAACACTGAAGCTTTCTTT. Translation gives CASSRQRNTEAFF.

The V gene is TRBV29-1, the J gene TRBJ1-1, with D possibly TRBD1 on 5 matching bases. From germline, CDR1 is SQVTM and CDR2 ANQGSEA. With 7 bases removed from V and 4 bases from J, the gap between germline ends came to 13 bases. The CDR3 runs 12 residues. CDR3 sequence (DNA): TGCAGCGCGGGCTTAGGGGTCACTGAAGCTTTCTTT. Protein: CSAGLGVTEAFF.

The rearrangement links TRBV6-1 to TRBJ2-7; tentative D call: TRBD1 (5 bases). Germline values: CDR1 MNHNS, CDR2 SASEGT. This CDR3 contains 16 residues. The germline V and J ends were trimmed by 0 bases and 0 bases, with 12 bases remaining between them. The DNA for the CDR3 is TGTGCCAGCAGTGAAGCAGACAGAACGCGCTCCTACGAGCAGTACTTC. It yields the protein CASSEADRTRSYEQYF.

The rearrangement links TRBV19 to TRBJ2-2; D may be TRBD1 (5 bases). V was shortened by 3 bases and J by 5 bases, with 13 bases between the two germline ends. The CDR3 has 15 amino acids. Germline assignment: CDR1 LNHDA and CDR2 SQIVND (reference sequence). The DNA of the CDR3 is TGTGCCAGTAGTATCCCCCAGGGCCGGACCGGGGAGCTGTTTTTT. Translated, it gives CASSIPQGRTGELFF.

The chain carries TRBV5-1 and TRBJ2-7; D remains ambiguous. The CDR3 covers 12 residues. The ends were cut back, 4 bases at V and 1 base at J, with 6 bases in the middle. Germline assignment: CDR1 SGHRS and CDR2 YFSETQ. The CDR3 region is CASSGSSYEQYF. The CDR3, as DNA: TGCGCCAGCAGCGGCAGTTCCTACGAGCAGTACTTC.

J is TRBJ1-1 and V is TRBV7-9; D is possibly TRBD1 (6 bases). Trimming pared 1 base from V and 0 bases from J, leaving 12 bases between. The V gene's germline CDR1 is SEHNR and CDR2 FQNEAQ (reference sequence). The CDR3 is 16 amino acids. The CDR3 DNA is TGTGCCAGCAGCTTAGACTCACAGGGCATGAACACTGAAGCTTTCTTT. It specifies CASSLDSQGMNTEAFF.

J is TRBJ1-1 and V is TRBV7-2; no firm D call. Trimming cost V 1 base and J 0 bases, with 6 bases left between them. This CDR3 has 14 residues. The germline gives CDR1 SGHTA, CDR2 FQGNSA. CDR3 nucleotide sequence: TGTGCCAGCAGCTTAGTCTCGATGAACACTGAAGCTTTCTTT. Translating gives CASSLVSMNTEAFF. The whole variable domain, filled in from reference TRBV7-2 and TRBJ1-1, reads GAGVSQSPSNKVTEKGKDVELRCDPISGHTALYWYRQSLGQGLEFLIYFQGNSAPDKSGLPSDRFSAERTGGSVSTLTIQRTQQEDSAVYLCASSLVSMNTEAFFGQGTRLTVV.

The chain combines TRBV5-4 with TRBJ2-7; a possible D gene is TRBD1 (5 bases). Trimming shortened V by 0 bases and J by 5 bases, and 18 bases separated the two germline ends. The CDR3 has 16 residues. Germline V CDR1 and CDR2: SGHNT, YYREEE (reference sequence). The CDR3 DNA sequence: TGTGCCAGCAGCTTGGGGCAGGGCCGGGTGAGAAACGAGCAGTACTTC. Its protein product is CASSLGQGRVRNEQYF.

V and J are TRBV11-2 and TRBJ1-1; weak D call: TRBD1 (6 bases). Trimming stripped 3 bases from V and 4 bases from J, with 12 bases between. Germline V lookup: CDR1 SGHAT, CDR2 FQNNGV. The CDR3 loop spans 14 amino acids. CDR3 sequence (DNA): TGTGCCAGCAGCTTGCAAAGGGGGAGCACTGAAGCTTTCTTT. Translating gives CASSLQRGSTEAFF. Based on the CDR3 plus reference TRBV11-2 and TRBJ1-1, the full variable domain is EAGVAQSPRYKIIEKRQSVAFWCNPISGHATLYWYQQILGQGPKLLIQFQNNGVVDDSQLPKDRFSAERLKGVDSTLKIQPAKLEDSAVYLCASSLQRGSTEAFFGQGTRLTVV.

The chain has TRBV6-5 and TRBJ1-2; D is ambiguous. CDR1 is MNHEY and CDR2 is SVGAGI in the germline V gene. The CDR3 has 13 amino acids. Trimming stripped 2 bases from V and 9 bases from J, with 13 bases between. CDR3 sequence (DNA): TGTGCCAGCAGTTACAGGCTTCACGATCGCTACACCTTC. Its translation: CASSYRLHDRYTF.

The J gene is TRBJ2-7, the V gene TRBV28, with no clear D. V was trimmed by 7 bases and J by 8 bases, leaving 15 bases between them. The germline CDR1 and CDR2 sequences are MDHEN and SYDVKM. CDR3 size: 12 residues. The CDR3 bases are TGTGCCAGCACCCAAAGGCCTTCCCAGCAGTACTTC. Protein product: CASTQRPSQQYF.

The rearrangement uses TRBV19 and TRBJ1-3; D gene ambiguous. V lost 7 bases to trimming and J lost 3 bases, with 10 bases between them. The CDR3 runs to 13 residues. The V gene's germline CDR1 is LNHDA and CDR2 SQIVND (reference sequence). CDR3 region: CASNPDNGNTIYF. As DNA, the CDR3 is TGTGCCAGTAACCCGGATAATGGAAACACCATATATTTT.

This clone came up once. V usage is TRBV5-1 and J usage is TRBJ2-5; D call uncertain. Germline V gene data show CDR1 as SGHRS and CDR2 as YFSETQ. This CDR3 region has 14 residues. V lost 0 bases, J lost 1 base, and 7 bases lay in between. Written as DNA, the CDR3 is TGCGCCAGCAGCTTGGTTTCGGCCCAAGAGACCCAGTACTTC. Translating gives CASSLVSAQETQYF.

This clone was seen just once. This rearrangement joins TRBV5-1 to TRBJ1-5, with 7 bases fitting TRBD1. Germline trimming cut 1 base from V and 3 bases from J; bases unmatched to any gene: 4. The germline CDR1 and CDR2 sequences are SGHRS and YFSETQ. This CDR3 has 15 amino acids. CDR3 loop: CASSLSDRTNQPQHF. The CDR3 DNA sequence: TGCGCCAGCAGCTTGTCGGACAGGACCAATCAGCCCCAGCATTTT.

The V and J genes are TRBV29-1 and TRBJ2-7, with D tentatively TRBD1 (5 bases). The CDR3 runs to 12 residues. V lost 6 bases and J lost 3, with 12 bases in between. From germline, CDR1 is SQVTM and CDR2 ANQGSEA. CDR3 in amino acids: CSVRGQIYEQYF. CDR3 DNA sequence: TGCAGCGTCAGAGGACAAATCTACGAGCAGTACTTC.